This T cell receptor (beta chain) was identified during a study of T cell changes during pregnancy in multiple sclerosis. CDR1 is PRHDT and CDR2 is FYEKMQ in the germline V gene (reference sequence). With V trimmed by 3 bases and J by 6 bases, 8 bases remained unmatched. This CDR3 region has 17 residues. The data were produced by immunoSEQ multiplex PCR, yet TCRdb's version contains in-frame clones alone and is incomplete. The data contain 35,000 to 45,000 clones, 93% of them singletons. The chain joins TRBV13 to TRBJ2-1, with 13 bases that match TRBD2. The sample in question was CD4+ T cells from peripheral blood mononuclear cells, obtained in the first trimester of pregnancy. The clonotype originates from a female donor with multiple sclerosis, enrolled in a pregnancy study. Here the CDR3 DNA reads TGTGCCAGCAGCTTGACACTAGCGGGGGGGCCCGTCAATGAGCAGTTCTTC. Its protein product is CASSLTLAGGPVNEQFF.